The clone carrying this T cell receptor (beta chain) was detected once. This sample was included in a study of blood T cell repertoires in COVID-19. Whole-study context: COVID-19 samples collected from the United States, Italy and Spain covered acute and convalescent phases.

Per the germline V gene, CDR1 is LGHNA and CDR2 is YSLEER. The V and J ends lost 4 bases and 6 bases respectively, with 13 bases between them. CDR3 length equals 14 residues. Sequencing used immunoSEQ multiplex PCR; TCRdb keeps in-frame clones, though not all of them. The sample contains under 200,000 clones, approximately 90% of which appear only once. Sequencing was performed on peripheral blood. The chain joins TRBV4-3 to TRBJ2-1, with D maybe TRBD2 (6 bases). The origin of this receptor is a man between 40 and 49 years old with active or convalescent COVID-19. The chain's CDR3 is CASSLRLGGNEQFF. The CDR3 region has the DNA TGCGCCAGCAGCCTAAGATTGGGAGGCAATGAGCAGTTCTTC.